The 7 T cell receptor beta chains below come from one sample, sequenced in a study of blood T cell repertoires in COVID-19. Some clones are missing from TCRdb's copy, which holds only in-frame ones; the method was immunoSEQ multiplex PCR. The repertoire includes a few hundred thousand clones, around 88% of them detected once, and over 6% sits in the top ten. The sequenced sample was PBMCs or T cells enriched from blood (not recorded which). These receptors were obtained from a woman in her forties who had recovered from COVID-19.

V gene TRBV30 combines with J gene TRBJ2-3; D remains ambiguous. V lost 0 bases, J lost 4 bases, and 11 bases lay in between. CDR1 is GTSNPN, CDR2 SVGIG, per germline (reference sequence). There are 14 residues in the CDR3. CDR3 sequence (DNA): TGTGCCTGGAGTGTACTCCTGTCCGCAGATACGCAGTATTTT. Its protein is CAWSVLLSADTQYF.

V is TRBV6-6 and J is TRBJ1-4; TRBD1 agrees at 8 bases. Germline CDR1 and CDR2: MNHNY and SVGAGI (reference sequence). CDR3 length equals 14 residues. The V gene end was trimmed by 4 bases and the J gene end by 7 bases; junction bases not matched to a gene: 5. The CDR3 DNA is TGTGCCAGCAGTTTACAGGGGGAAAGTGAAAAACTGTTTTTT. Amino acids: CASSLQGESEKLFF.

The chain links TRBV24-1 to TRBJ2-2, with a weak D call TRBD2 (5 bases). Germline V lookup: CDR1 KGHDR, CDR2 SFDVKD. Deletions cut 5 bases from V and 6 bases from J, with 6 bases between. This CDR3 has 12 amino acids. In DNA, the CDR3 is TGTGCCACCAGTGCGAGGGCCGGGGAGCTGTTTTTT. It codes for CATSARAGELFF.

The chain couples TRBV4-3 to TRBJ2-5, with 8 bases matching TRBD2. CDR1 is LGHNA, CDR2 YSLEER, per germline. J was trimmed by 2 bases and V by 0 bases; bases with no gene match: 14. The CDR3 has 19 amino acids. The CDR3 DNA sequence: TGCGCCAGCAGCCAAGATAATTACTTAGCGGCGGGAGGACAAGAGACCCAGTACTTC. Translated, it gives CASSQDNYLAAGGQETQYF.

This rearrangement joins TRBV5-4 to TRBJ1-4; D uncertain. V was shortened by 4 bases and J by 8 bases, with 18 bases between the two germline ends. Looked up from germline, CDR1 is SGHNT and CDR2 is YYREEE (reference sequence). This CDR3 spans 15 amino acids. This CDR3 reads CASSRDYGPDEKLFF. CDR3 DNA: TGTGCCAGCAGCCGCGACTACGGCCCTGACGAAAAACTGTTTTTT. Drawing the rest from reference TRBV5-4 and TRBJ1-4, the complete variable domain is ETGVTQSPTHLIKTRGQQVTLRCSSQSGHNTVSWYQQALGQGPQFIFQYYREEENGRGNFPPRFSGLQFPNYSSELNVNALELDDSALYLCASSRDYGPDEKLFFGSGTQLSVL.

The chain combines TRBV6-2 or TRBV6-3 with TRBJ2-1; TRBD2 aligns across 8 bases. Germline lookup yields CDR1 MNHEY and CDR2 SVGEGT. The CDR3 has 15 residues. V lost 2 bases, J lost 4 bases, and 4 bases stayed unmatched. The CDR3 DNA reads TGTGCCAGCAGTTACCTGGCGGGAGGTTACAATGAGCAGTTCTTC. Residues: CASSYLAGGYNEQFF.

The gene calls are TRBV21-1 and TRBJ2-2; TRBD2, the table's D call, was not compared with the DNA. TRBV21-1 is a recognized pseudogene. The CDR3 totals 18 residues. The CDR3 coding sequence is TGTGCCAGCAGCGCCGAAGGCTCAGGCGCGGGGAACACCGGGGAGCTGTTTTTT. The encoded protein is CASSAEGSGAGNTGELFF.